The 30 T cell receptor beta chains below all came from one sample that was sequenced in a study of cytomegalovirus exposure and HLA in healthy donors. PCR employed 60 Vbeta and 13 Jbeta primers. Using immunoSEQ multiplex PCR, the repertoire was profiled, and TCRdb retains in-frame clones only, with some absent. The data contain some 100,000 clones, about 74% of them seen just once; the ten biggest clones take up over 4%. The sample consisted of PBMCs. Receptor source: a woman under 30 in good health and CMV-seropositive.

The chain joins TRBV30 to TRBJ2-1, with TRBD1 matching over 7 bases. Trimming took 5 bases from V and 0 from J; bases not matched to a gene: 10. The germline CDR1 and CDR2 sequences are GTSNPN and SVGIG (reference sequence). The CDR3 is 16 amino acids. CDR3 in DNA: TGTGCCTGGGGCAGGACAGGCCGGAGCTCCTACAATGAGCAGTTCTTC. Residues: CAWGRTGRSSYNEQFF. Full variable domain (missing parts from reference TRBV30 and TRBJ2-1): SQTIHQWPATLVQPVGSPLSLECTVEGTSNPNLYWYRQAAGRGLQLLFYSVGIGQISSEVPQNLSASRPQDRQFILSSKKLLLSDSGFYLCAWGRTGRSSYNEQFFGPGTRLTVL.

The chain recombines TRBV14 with TRBJ2-3, with 8 bases aligning to TRBD2. CDR3 length: 16 residues. J gave up 0 bases and V 3 bases, and 5 bases lay outside the gene matches. The germline V gene has CDR1 SGHDN and CDR2 FVKESK. CDR3 region: CASSHESGRSTDTQYF. As DNA, the CDR3 is TGTGCCAGCAGCCATGAAAGCGGGAGAAGCACAGATACGCAGTATTTT. Full variable domain (rest looked up from reference TRBV14 and TRBJ2-3): EAGVTQFPSHSVIEKGQTVTLRCDPISGHDNLYWYRRVMGKEIKFLLHFVKESKQDESGMPNNRFLAERTGGTYSTLKVQPAELEDSGVYFCASSHESGRSTDTQYFGPGTRLTVL.

This chain links TRBV5-6 with TRBJ2-1, with 8 positions matching TRBD2. The germline V gene encodes CDR1 SGHDT and CDR2 YYEEEE. This CDR3 spans 18 amino acids. The ends lost 1 base at V and 0 bases at J; junction bases unmatched: 9. The CDR3 spells CASSLPTRGASSYNEQFF. In nucleotides, the CDR3 is TGTGCCAGCAGCTTGCCCACGCGGGGGGCCAGCTCCTACAATGAGCAGTTCTTC. Drawing the rest from reference TRBV5-6 and TRBJ2-1, the complete variable domain is DAGVTQSPTHLIKTRGQQVTLRCSPKSGHDTVSWYQQALGQGPQFIFQYYEEEERQRGNFPDRFSGHQFPNYSSELNVNALLLGDSALYLCASSLPTRGASSYNEQFFGPGTRLTVL.

The J gene is TRBJ2-7, the V gene TRBV10-2; 10 bases agree with TRBD1. The CDR3 is made up of 14 amino acids. Germline V gene lookup returns CDR1 WSHSY and CDR2 SAAADI. With V trimmed by 1 base and J by 4 bases, 1 base remained unmatched. The CDR3 nucleotides are TGCGCCAGCAGTGAGTGGGGACAGGGGTACGAGCAGTACTTC. Residues: CASSEWGQGYEQYF.

The sample holds a few counts of this clone. The rearrangement links TRBV19 to TRBJ2-1; D is possibly TRBD1 (5 bases). The CDR3 is 15 residues long. V lost 5 bases and J lost 5, with 16 bases in between. Per germline, CDR1 LNHDA and CDR2 SQIVND (reference sequence). The CDR3, as DNA: TGTGCCAGTAGTTCCCAGAAAGGGGAAAACAATGAGCAGTTCTTC. Encoded protein: CASSSQKGENNEQFF.

This clone was observed a few times. The V gene is TRBV28, the J gene TRBJ1-1, with TRBD1 as a possible D gene (5 bases). CDR3 length equals 13 residues. V was trimmed by 5 bases and J by 4 bases, leaving 11 bases between them. Germline lookup yields CDR1 MDHEN and CDR2 SYDVKM. CDR3 sequence (DNA): TGTGCCAGCAGTGCCGACAGAATCACTGAAGCTTTCTTT. Protein sequence: CASSADRITEAFF.

The rearrangement joins TRBV30 to TRBJ2-7; D not certain. The CDR3 extends over 12 amino acids. Trimming stripped 0 bases from V and 7 bases from J, with 10 bases between. CDR1 and CDR2 (germline): GTSNPN, SVGIG (reference sequence). CDR3 nucleotides: TGTGCCTGGAGTGTTATCGAGTGGGAGCAGTACTTC. Translating it yields CAWSVIEWEQYF.

The chain carries TRBV30 and TRBJ2-7; tentative D call: TRBD1 (6 bases). Germline V gene lookup returns CDR1 GTSNPN and CDR2 SVGIG (reference sequence). CDR3 length equals 12 residues. This CDR3 reads CAFVGTTYEQYF. Here the CDR3 DNA reads TGTGCTTTTGTAGGGACAACCTACGAGCAGTACTTC.

This clone showed up just a few times. The chain has TRBV6-5 and TRBJ1-1; the match to TRBD1 covers 7 bases. This CDR3 is built from 15 residues. Germline V CDR1 and CDR2: MNHEY, SVGAGI. Unmatched junction bases numbered 2, after V lost 0 bases and J lost 1 base. The CDR3 is CASSYSRTGNTEAFF. For the CDR3, the DNA is TGTGCCAGCAGTTACTCACGGACAGGGAACACTGAAGCTTTCTTT.

This sequence joins TRBV19 and TRBJ1-5, with a possible D match to TRBD1 (5 bases). Germline loops: CDR1 LNHDA, CDR2 SQIVND (reference sequence). The CDR3 sequence is 14 residues long. Deletions cut 7 bases from V and 3 bases from J, with 13 bases between. The DNA of the CDR3 is TGTGCCAGTAACGCGGAGGGGAACAATCAGCCCCAGCATTTT. Encoded protein: CASNAEGNNQPQHF.

The chain recombines TRBV6-4 with TRBJ2-1, with 10 bases that match TRBD1. The ends lost 1 base at V and 5 bases at J; junction bases unmatched: 2. The length of the CDR3 is 15 residues. Germline assignment: CDR1 MRHNA and CDR2 SNTAGT. CDR3 amino acids: CASSDWGTGDNEQFF. CDR3 DNA: TGTGCCAGCAGTGACTGGGGGACAGGGGACAATGAGCAGTTCTTC.

This chain links TRBV27 with TRBJ2-7, with 10 bases matching TRBD2. The CDR3 runs 13 residues. V trimming: 10 bases; J trimming: 2 bases; junction bases outside the gene matches: 5. Germline values: CDR1 MNHEY, CDR2 SMNVEV (reference sequence). Here the CDR3 DNA reads TGTGCCACCCGGACTAGCGGACCCTACGAGCAGTACTTC. Its translation is CATRTSGPYEQYF.

The chain carries TRBV11-3 and TRBJ2-5; TRBD1 aligns across 10 bases. J lost 0 bases, V lost 5 bases, and 3 bases had no gene match. Germline loops: CDR1 SGHNT, CDR2 YENEEA. This CDR3 contains 15 residues. The CDR3 DNA reads TGTGCCAGCAGCACCGGACAGGGGGACCAAGAGACCCAGTACTTC. As protein: CASSTGQGDQETQYF.

The genes are TRBV5-1 and TRBJ1-1; D is possibly TRBD1 (6 bases). The V gene lost 6 bases and the J gene lost 3 bases, with 12 bases spanning the gap. Germline V gene sequence: CDR1 SGHRS, CDR2 YFSETQ. This CDR3 region has 13 residues. The CDR3 DNA sequence: TGCGCCAGCAAAACCGGACAGTACACTGAAGCTTTCTTT. Translated: CASKTGQYTEAFF.

Concerning this clone itself: An end of the junction differs from the germline gene, which may be a read error. The chain has TRBV7-9 and TRBJ2-3; 8 nucleotides line up with TRBD2. CDR1 and CDR2 from the germline V gene are SEHNR and FQNEAQ (reference sequence). This CDR3 is 18 amino acids long. In DNA form, the CDR3 reads TGTTCCAGCAGCAACTTTACACTCTTAGCGGGGCTCACAGATACGCAGTATTTT. Translating gives CSSSNFTLLAGLTDTQYF.

The J gene is TRBJ2-2, the V gene TRBV5-4; 10 nucleotides align to TRBD1. The CDR3 loop spans 19 amino acids. The V gene end was trimmed by 1 base and the J gene end by 1 base; junction bases not matched to a gene: 10. In germline, CDR1 is SGHNT, CDR2 YYREEE (reference sequence). In nucleotides, the CDR3 is TGTGCCAGCAGCTTGCCTGGACAGGGGGTAGGCCGGAACACCGGGGAGCTGTTTTTT. Its protein is CASSLPGQGVGRNTGELFF.

J is TRBJ2-1 and V is TRBV6-4; 10 bases line up with TRBD1. The CDR3 runs 15 residues. The V gene's germline CDR1 is MRHNA and CDR2 SNTAGT. The trim removed 3 bases at V and 8 bases at J, leaving 7 bases unmatched. The CDR3 nucleotides read TGTGCCAGCAGTGAATCGGGACAGGGGAGCGATGAGCAGTTCTTC. Translating gives CASSESGQGSDEQFF.

In DNA, the CDR3 is TGTGCCAGCAGTTTTAGCAGGGCCACTGAAGCTTTCTTT. Translation: CASSFSRATEAFF. The chain links TRBV27 to TRBJ1-1; maybe TRBD1 (5 bases). CDR3 size: 13 residues. The V end lost 3 bases, the J end lost 4 bases, and 9 bases lay between the germline ends. Germline V gene lookup returns CDR1 MNHEY and CDR2 SMNVEV (reference sequence).

The rearrangement uses TRBV15 and TRBJ1-5; TRBD1 aligns across 7 bases. This CDR3 has 15 amino acids. With 6 bases clipped from V and 5 bases from J, the junction kept 10 bases outside the gene matches. Per germline, CDR1 LNHNV and CDR2 YYDKDF (reference sequence). CDR3 sequence (DNA): TGTGCCACCAGTCCGCTACAGGGACAGCATCAGCCCCAGCATTTT. Its translation: CATSPLQGQHQPQHF.

V is TRBV30 and J is TRBJ2-3, with 7 bases lining up with TRBD2. CDR3 length: 14 residues. V lost 0 bases to trimming and J lost 0 bases; unmatched junction nucleotides: 0. The germline gives CDR1 GTSNPN, CDR2 SVGIG (reference sequence). The CDR3 spells CAWSVLASTDTQYF. The CDR3 DNA is TGTGCCTGGAGTGTACTAGCGAGCACAGATACGCAGTATTTT.

This chain links TRBV7-8 with TRBJ2-1, with 10 bases identical to TRBD2. The J segment lost 6 bases and the V segment lost 6 bases, leaving 11 bases of the junction unmatched. This CDR3 has 16 residues. Germline V gene sequence: CDR1 SGHVS, CDR2 FQNEAQ. The DNA for the CDR3 is TGTGCCAGCAGTCACAACTGGTTAGCGGGGGGCAATGAGCAGTTCTTC. Its protein is CASSHNWLAGGNEQFF.

The rearrangement uses TRBV19 and TRBJ2-7, with 7 bases that match TRBD1. This CDR3 comprises 13 residues. V was pared by 4 bases and J by 1 base, with 1 base of the junction left unmatched. Germline V gene data show CDR1 as LNHDA and CDR2 as SQIVND (reference sequence). CDR3 DNA sequence: TGTGCCAGTAGTAAGGGACAGTCCTACGAGCAGTACTTC. Translation: CASSKGQSYEQYF.

The rearrangement links TRBV5-8 to TRBJ2-5; D gene ambiguous. V shed 2 bases and J shed 2 bases, with 4 bases lying between them. Germline V gene lookup returns CDR1 SGHTS and CDR2 YDEGEE. The CDR3 is 12 amino acids. CDR3 sequence: CASSFRQETQYF. The DNA of the CDR3 is TGTGCCAGCAGCTTCAGGCAAGAGACCCAGTACTTC.

This chain links TRBV15 with TRBJ1-4; D is unclear. The V gene lost 3 bases and the J gene lost 12 bases, with 11 bases spanning the gap. CDR3 length equals 12 residues. The germline V gene encodes CDR1 LNHNV and CDR2 YYDKDF (reference sequence). In DNA, the CDR3 is TGTGCCACCAGCAGCGGTTCGTCGCAACTGTTTTTT. This gives the protein CATSSGSSQLFF.

The chain couples TRBV11-2 to TRBJ1-1; a possible D gene is TRBD1 (5 bases). The CDR3 is 15 residues long. From germline, CDR1 is SGHAT and CDR2 FQNNGV. Between the trimmed V and J ends, which lost 7 bases and 4 bases, there was a span of 19 bases. The CDR3 DNA sequence: TGTGCCAGCACTAGGTCGGGGGAGGTGGGCACTGAAGCTTTCTTT. Amino acids: CASTRSGEVGTEAFF.

V usage is TRBV7-3 and J usage is TRBJ1-2; the D is unclear. Per germline, CDR1 SGHTA and CDR2 FQGTGA. Between the trimmed V and J ends, which lost 11 bases and 6 bases, there was a span of 10 bases. This CDR3 has 10 residues. The CDR3 sequence: CARGGNGYTF. The CDR3 nucleotides are TGTGCCCGAGGCGGCAATGGCTACACCTTC.

V usage is TRBV28 and J usage is TRBJ2-5; 8 bases fit TRBD2. CDR3 length: 14 residues. CDR1 is MDHEN, CDR2 SYDVKM, per germline. V lost 6 bases and J lost 5; bases outside the gene matches: 8. In DNA, the CDR3 is TGTGCCAGCAGCTGGGGCGGGGGGCAGGAGACCCAGTACTTC. Amino acids: CASSWGGGQETQYF.

V and J are TRBV7-2 and TRBJ2-5, with unresolved D. The germline V and J ends were trimmed by 7 bases and 7 bases, with 16 bases remaining between them. CDR1 and CDR2 (germline): SGHTA, FQGNSA. This CDR3 region has 13 residues. The CDR3 DNA follows: TGTGCCAGCATGCTTGGGCAGTCAGGGACCCAGTACTTC. Amino acid sequence: CASMLGQSGTQYF.

About this clone: Other DNA sequences from this sample encode an identical CDR3 as well. J is TRBJ1-2 and V is TRBV28; D is possibly TRBD1 (5 bases). The germline V gene has CDR1 MDHEN and CDR2 SYDVKM. The ends were cut back, 5 bases at V and 4 bases at J, with 8 bases in the middle. The CDR3 covers 12 residues. CDR3: CASSLQGYGYTF. CDR3 DNA sequence: TGTGCCAGCAGTCTCCAGGGCTATGGCTACACCTTC.

The chain uses TRBV27 and TRBJ2-7, with 13 bases lining up with TRBD2. CDR3 length: 15 amino acids. J gave up 4 bases and V 6 bases, and 6 bases lay outside the gene matches. CDR1 and CDR2 (germline): MNHEY, SMNVEV (reference sequence). The CDR3 DNA follows: TGTGCCAGCAGCATGAGGACTAGCGGGAGTTACGAGCAGTACTTC. This gives the protein CASSMRTSGSYEQYF.